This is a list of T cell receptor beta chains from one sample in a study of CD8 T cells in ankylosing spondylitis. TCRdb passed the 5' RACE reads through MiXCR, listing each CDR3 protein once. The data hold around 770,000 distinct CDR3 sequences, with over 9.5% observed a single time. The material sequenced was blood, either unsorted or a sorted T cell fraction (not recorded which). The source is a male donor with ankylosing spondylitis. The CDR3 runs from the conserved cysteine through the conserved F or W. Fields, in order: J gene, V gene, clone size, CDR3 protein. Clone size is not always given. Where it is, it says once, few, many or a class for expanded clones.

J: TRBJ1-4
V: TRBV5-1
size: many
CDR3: CASSLGPKTNEKLFF

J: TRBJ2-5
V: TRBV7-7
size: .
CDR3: CASSPRGRGETQYF

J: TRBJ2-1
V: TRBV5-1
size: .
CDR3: CASSWSAANEQFF

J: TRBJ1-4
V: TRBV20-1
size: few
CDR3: CSLGQGASEKLFF

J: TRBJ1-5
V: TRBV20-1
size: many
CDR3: CSASFTGSAQPQHF

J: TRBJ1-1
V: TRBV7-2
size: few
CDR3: CASSVRRGNTEAFF

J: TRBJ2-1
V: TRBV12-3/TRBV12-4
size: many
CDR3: CASTTYTGGFEQFF

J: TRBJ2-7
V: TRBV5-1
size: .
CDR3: CASSFNLQVEQYF

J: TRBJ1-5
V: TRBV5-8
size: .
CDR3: CASSLPERRSNQPQHF

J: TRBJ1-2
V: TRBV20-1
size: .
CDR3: CSATDNRGYGYTF

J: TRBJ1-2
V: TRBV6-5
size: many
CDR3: CASSGTIDGYTF

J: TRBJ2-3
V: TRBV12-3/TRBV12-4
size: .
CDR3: CASSFREGQYF

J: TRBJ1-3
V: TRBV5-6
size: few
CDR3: CASSLAPGTGNTIYF

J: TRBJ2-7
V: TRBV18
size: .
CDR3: CASSQQGSDYEQYF

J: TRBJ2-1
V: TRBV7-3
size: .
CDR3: CASSGGGGNEQFF

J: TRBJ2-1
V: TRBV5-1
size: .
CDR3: CASSLGGTAYYNEQFF

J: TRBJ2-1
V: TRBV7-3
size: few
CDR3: CASSPVHSGGSWDEQFF

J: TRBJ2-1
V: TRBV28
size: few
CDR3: CASSGTVKEQFF

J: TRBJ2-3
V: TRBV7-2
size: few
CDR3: CASSRRPPPGTDTQYF

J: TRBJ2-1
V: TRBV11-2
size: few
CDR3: CASGTGTSSIREQFF

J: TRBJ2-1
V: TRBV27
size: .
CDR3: CASSNLGGPEIMFF

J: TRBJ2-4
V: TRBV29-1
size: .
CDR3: CSVGQGAGNIQYF

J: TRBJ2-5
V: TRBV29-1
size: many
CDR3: CSVRTGHETQYF

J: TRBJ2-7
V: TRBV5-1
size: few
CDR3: CASSLGTSDLYEQYF

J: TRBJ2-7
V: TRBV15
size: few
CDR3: CATSRDRVSGGYEQYF

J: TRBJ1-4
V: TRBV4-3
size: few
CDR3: CASSSSYRLNEKLFF

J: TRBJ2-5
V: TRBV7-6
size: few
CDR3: CASSSRRTGGSQYF

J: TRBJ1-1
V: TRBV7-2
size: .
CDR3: CASSSGGTYTEAFF

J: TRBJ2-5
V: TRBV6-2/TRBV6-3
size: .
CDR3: CASSYWLAETQYF

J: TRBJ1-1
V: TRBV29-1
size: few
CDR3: CSVLPRGRGGTEAFF

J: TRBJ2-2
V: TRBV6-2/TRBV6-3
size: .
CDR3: CASSYSGVTSGELFF

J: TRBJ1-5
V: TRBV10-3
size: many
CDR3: CAISQHNSNQPQHF

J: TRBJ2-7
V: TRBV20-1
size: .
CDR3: CSARYRTTEQYF

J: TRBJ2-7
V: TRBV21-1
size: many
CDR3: CASSSRRTGRKEQYF

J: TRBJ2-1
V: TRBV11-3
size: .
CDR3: CASSDSVYNEQFF